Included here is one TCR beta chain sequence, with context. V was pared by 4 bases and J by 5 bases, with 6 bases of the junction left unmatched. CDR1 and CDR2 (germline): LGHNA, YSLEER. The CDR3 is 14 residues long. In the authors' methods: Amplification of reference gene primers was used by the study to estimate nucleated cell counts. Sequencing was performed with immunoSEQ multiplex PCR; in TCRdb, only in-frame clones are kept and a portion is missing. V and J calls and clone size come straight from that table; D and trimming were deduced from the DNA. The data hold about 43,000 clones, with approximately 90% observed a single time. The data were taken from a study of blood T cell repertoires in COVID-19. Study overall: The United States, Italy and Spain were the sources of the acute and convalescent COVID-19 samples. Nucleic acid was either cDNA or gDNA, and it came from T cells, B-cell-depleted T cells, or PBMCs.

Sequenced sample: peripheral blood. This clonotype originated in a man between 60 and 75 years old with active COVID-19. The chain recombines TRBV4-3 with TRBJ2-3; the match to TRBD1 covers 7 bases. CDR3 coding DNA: TGCGCCAGCAGCCTACAGGGGATGGGAGATACGCAGTATTTT. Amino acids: CASSLQGMGDTQYF.